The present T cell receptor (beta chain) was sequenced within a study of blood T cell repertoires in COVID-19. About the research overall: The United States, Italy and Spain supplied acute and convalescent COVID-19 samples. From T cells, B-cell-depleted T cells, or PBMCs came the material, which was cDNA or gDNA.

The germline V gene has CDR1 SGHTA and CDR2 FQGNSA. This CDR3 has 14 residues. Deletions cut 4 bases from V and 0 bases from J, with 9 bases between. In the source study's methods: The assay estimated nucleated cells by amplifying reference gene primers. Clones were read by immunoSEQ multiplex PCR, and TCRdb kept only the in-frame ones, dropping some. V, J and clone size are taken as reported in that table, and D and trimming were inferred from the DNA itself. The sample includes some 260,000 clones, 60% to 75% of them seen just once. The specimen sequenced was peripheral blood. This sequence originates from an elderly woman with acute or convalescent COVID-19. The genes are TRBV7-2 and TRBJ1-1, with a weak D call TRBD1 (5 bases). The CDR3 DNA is TGTGCCAGCAGCTCACAGGAGATGAACACTGAAGCTTTCTTT. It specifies CASSSQEMNTEAFF.